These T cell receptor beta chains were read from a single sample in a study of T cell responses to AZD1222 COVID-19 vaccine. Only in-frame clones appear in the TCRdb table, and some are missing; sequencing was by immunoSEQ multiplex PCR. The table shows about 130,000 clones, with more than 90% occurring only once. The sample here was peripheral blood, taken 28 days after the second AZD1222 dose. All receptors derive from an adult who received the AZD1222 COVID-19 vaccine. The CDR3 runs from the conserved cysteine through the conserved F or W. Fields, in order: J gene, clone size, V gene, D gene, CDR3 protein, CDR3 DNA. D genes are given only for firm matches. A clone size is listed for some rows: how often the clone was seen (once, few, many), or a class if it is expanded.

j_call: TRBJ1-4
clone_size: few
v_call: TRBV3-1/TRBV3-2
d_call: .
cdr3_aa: CASSQGGAGRNEKLFF
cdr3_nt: TGTGCCAGCAGCCAGGGTGGGGCAGGGAGGAATGAAAAACTGTTTTTT

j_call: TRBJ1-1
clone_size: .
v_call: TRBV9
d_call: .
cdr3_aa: CASSLLPRAPDTEAFF
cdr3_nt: TGTGCCAGCAGCCTACTGCCTCGGGCTCCGGACACTGAAGCTTTCTTT

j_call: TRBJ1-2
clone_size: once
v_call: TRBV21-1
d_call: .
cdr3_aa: CASSKALSHPLPNYGYTF
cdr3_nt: TGTGCCAGCAGCAAAGCGCTGTCTCACCCTCTGCCTAACTATGGCTACACCTTC

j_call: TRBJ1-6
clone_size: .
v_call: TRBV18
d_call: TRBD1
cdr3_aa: CASSKGQGNNSPLHF
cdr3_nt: TGTGCCAGCTCAAAAGGACAGGGTAATAATTCACCCCTCCACTTT

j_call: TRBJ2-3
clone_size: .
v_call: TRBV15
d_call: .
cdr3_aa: CATSRDGWGADTQYF
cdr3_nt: TGTGCCACCAGCAGAGATGGTTGGGGAGCAGATACGCAGTATTTT

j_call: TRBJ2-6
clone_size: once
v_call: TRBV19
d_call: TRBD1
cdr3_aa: CASSMLGTGVGANVLTF
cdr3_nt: TGTGCCAGTAGTATGTTGGGGACAGGGGTTGGGGCCAACGTCCTGACTTTC

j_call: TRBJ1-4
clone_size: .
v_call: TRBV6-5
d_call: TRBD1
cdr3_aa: CASSYIGQGAREKLFF
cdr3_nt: TGTGCCAGCAGTTACATAGGACAGGGGGCGAGGGAAAAACTGTTTTTT

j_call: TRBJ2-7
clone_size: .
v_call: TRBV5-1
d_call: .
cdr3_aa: CASSFIGRFSGYEQYF
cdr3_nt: TGCGCCAGCAGCTTTATTGGCAGGTTTAGTGGCTACGAGCAGTACTTC

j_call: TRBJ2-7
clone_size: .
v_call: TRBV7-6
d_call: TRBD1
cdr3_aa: CASSYSTGSYEQYF
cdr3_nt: TGTGCCAGCAGCTACTCGACAGGGTCCTACGAGCAGTACTTC

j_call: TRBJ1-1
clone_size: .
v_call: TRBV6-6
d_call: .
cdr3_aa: CASGAGRGEAFF
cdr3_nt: TGTGCCAGCGGGGCAGGGAGGGGTGAAGCTTTCTTT

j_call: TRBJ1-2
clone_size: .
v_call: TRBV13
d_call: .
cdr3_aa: CASSLSGGRKWGYGYTF
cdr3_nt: TGTGCCAGCAGCTTATCCGGGGGGCGCAAGTGGGGCTATGGCTACACCTTC

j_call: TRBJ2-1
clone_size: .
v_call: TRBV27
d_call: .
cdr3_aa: CASRRTETYNEQFF
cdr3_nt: TGTGCCAGCAGACGGACAGAAACCTACAATGAGCAGTTCTTC

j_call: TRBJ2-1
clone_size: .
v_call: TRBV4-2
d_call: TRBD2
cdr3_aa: CASSPLAENEQFF
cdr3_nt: TGTGCCAGCAGCCCCCTAGCGGAAAATGAGCAGTTCTTC

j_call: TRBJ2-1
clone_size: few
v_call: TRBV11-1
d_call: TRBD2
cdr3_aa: CASSLGTSGDNEQFF
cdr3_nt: TGTGCCAGCAGCCTTGGGACTAGCGGGGACAATGAGCAGTTCTTC

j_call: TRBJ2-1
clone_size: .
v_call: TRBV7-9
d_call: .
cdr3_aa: CASKVSGRPNEQFF
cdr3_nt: TGTGCCAGCAAAGTATCGGGGAGGCCCAATGAGCAGTTCTTC

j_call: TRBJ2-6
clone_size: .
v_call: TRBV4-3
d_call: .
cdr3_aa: CASSQDGGDSGANVLTF
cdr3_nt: TGCGCCAGCAGCCAAGATGGCGGGGACTCTGGGGCCAACGTCCTGACTTTC

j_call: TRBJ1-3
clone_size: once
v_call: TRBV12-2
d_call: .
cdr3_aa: CASRFPTPGQGIVGNTIYF
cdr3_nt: TGTGCAAGTCGCTTCCCCACCCCGGGACAGGGGATAGTCGGAAACACCATATATTTT

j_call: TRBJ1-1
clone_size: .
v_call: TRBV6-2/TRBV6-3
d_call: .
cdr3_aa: CASSLLLYGHTEAFF
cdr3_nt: TGTGCCAGCAGCCTGCTTTTATACGGGCACACTGAAGCTTTCTTT

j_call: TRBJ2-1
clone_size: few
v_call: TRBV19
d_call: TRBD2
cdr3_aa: CASSGTSYNEQFF
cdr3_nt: TGTGCCAGTAGTGGGACTAGTTACAATGAGCAGTTCTTC

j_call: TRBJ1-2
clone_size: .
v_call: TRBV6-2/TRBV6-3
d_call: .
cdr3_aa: CASSLRGFYGYTF
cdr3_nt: TGTGCCAGCAGCCTCCGGGGCTTCTATGGCTACACCTTC

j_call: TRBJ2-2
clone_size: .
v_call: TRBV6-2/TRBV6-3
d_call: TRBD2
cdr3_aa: CASSREVGELFF
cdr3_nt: TGTGCCAGCAGTCGGGAGGTAGGGGAGCTGTTTTTT

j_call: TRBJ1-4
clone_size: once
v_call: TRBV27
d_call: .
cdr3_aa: CASSNTATNEKLFF
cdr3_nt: TGTGCCAGCAGTAACACGGCAACTAATGAAAAACTGTTTTTT

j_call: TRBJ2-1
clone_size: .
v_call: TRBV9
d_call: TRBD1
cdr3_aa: CASSLDRANEQFF
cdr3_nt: TGTGCCAGCAGCTTGGACAGGGCCAATGAGCAGTTCTTC

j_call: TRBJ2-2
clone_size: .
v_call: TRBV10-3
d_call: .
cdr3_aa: CAINPERAGTGELFF
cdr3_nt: TGTGCCATCAACCCGGAAAGGGCGGGCACCGGGGAGCTGTTTTTT

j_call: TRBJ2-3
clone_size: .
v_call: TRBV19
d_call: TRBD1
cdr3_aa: CASRDRGQGTDTQYF
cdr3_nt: TGTGCCAGTAGGGACAGGGGGCAGGGCACAGATACGCAGTATTTT

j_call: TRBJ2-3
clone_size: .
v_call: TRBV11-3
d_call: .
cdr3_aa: CASSQGHFTDTQYF
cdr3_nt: TGTGCCAGCAGCCAGGGACATTTCACAGATACGCAGTATTTT

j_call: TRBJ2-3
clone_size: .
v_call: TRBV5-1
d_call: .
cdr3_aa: CASSLEPLEVNTQYF
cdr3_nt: TGCGCCAGCAGCTTGGAACCACTAGAGGTGAATACGCAGTATTTT

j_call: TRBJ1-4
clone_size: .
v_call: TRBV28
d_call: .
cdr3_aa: CASNSGTYEKLFF
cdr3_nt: TGTGCCAGCAATTCCGGGACATATGAAAAACTGTTTTTT

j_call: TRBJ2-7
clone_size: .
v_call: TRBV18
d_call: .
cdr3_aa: CASSSPLQGDYEQYF
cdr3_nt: TGTGCCAGCTCGAGCCCTCTTCAGGGAGACTACGAGCAGTACTTC